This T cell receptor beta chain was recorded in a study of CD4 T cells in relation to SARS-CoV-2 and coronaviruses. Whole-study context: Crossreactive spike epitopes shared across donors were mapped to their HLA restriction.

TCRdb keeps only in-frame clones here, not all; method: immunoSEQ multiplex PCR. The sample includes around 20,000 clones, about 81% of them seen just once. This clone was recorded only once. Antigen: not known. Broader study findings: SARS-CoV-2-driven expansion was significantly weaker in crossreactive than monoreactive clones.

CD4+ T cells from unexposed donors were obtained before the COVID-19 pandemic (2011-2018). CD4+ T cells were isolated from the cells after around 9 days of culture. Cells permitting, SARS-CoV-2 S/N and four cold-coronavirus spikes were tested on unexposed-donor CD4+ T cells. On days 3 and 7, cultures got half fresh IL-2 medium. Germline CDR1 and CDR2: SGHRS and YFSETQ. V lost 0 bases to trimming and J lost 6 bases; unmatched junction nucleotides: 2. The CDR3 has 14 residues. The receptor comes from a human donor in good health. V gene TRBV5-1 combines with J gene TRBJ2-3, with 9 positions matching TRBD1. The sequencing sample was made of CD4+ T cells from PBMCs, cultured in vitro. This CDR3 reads CASSLGDRADTQYF. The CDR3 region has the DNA TGCGCCAGCAGCTTGGGGGACAGGGCGGATACGCAGTATTTT.